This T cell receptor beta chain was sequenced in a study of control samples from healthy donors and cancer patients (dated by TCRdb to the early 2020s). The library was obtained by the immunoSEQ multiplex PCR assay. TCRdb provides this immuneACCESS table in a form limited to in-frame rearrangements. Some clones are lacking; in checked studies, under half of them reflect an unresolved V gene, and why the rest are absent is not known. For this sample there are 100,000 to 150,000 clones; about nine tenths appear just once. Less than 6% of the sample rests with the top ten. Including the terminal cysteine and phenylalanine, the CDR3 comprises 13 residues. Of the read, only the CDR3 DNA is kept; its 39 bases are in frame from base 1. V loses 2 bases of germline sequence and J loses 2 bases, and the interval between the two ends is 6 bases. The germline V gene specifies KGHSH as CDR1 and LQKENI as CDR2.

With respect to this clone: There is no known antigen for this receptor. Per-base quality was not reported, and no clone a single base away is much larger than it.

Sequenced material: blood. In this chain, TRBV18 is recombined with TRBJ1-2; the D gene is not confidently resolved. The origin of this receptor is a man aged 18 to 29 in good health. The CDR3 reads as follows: CASSPTRNYGYTF. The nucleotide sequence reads TGTGCCAGCTCACCAACCAGGAACTATGGCTACACCTTC.